Listed here is a single T cell receptor beta chain. The source of the sample is a study of PD-L1 blockade in urothelial cancer. Overall study context: Patients began atezolizumab, 1,200 mg intravenously every 3 weeks, in the mid-2010s. Each patient had 0 to 3 earlier chemotherapy regimens.

Time point of the sample: pretreatment peripheral blood. Patients in the study were battling locally advanced or metastatic urothelial carcinoma. TCRdb's copy holds only in-frame clones and misses some; the assay was immunoSEQ multiplex PCR. The sample holds 35,000 to 40,000 clones, 65% to 90% seen once. The V gene's germline CDR1 is KGHSH and CDR2 LQKENI. Trimming took 6 bases from V and 7 from J; bases not matched to a gene: 8. The CDR3 spans 13 residues. This chain connects TRBV18 to TRBJ2-5; 7 bases line up with TRBD1. The receptor comes from a man aged 55 to 70 with urothelial cancer. Sequencing used PBMCs, obtained around atezolizumab (anti-PD-L1) treatment. The chain's CDR3 is CASSGTRQGTQYF. Written as DNA, the CDR3 is TGTGCCAGCTCCGGGACAAGACAGGGGACCCAGTACTTC.